Listed below are T cell receptor beta chains from one sample, sequenced in a study of cytomegalovirus exposure and HLA in healthy donors. Some clones are missing from TCRdb's copy, which holds only in-frame ones; the method was immunoSEQ multiplex PCR. The table has over 150,000 clones, about 77% seen once; the top ten hold roughly 2.6%. The sequencing sample was made of PBMCs. These receptors came from a woman aged 40 to 50 in good health and CMV-seropositive. Each CDR3 is given with its conserved first and last residue. D genes are given only for firm matches. Rows may omit the clone size; those that give it use once, few, many or a size class.

cdr3_nt cdr3_aa j_call clone_size v_call d_call
TGTGCCAGTAGTATTAGGAGGGAGGGCACAGATACGCAGTATTTT CASSIRREGTDTQYF TRBJ2-3 once TRBV19 NA
TGTGCCTGGAGTGCCGGGACAGGGAGAATTCTGTCCTCTGGGGCCAACGTCCTGACTTTC CAWSAGTGRILSSGANVLTF TRBJ2-6 NA TRBV30 TRBD1
TGTGCCAGCAATCAGGGGGCGAACACTGAAGCTTTCTTT CASNQGANTEAFF TRBJ1-1 NA TRBV6-1 TRBD1
TGTGCCAGCAGCTTGGCAGAACAGGGGGCCTACGAGCAGTACTTC CASSLAEQGAYEQYF TRBJ2-7 NA TRBV5-4 TRBD1
TGTGCCTACAACAGTCAGGGCCTCCGAAATGAAAAACTGTTTTTT CAYNSQGLRNEKLFF TRBJ1-4 NA TRBV6-7 NA
TGCGCCAGCAGCCAAGTCAGGGGGGCCACCTCCACAGATACGCAGTATTTT CASSQVRGATSTDTQYF TRBJ2-3 NA TRBV4-1 NA
TGTGCCAGCAGCGCAGGGACTAGCGAGTCCTACGAGCAGTACTTC CASSAGTSESYEQYF TRBJ2-7 NA TRBV9 TRBD2
TGTGCCAGCAGTGCACCCGACAGGGGGGATACGCAGTATTTT CASSAPDRGDTQYF TRBJ2-3 few TRBV2 TRBD1
TGTGCCAGCAGCCAATCCGGACTAGCGGGAGGAGATACGCAGTATTTT CASSQSGLAGGDTQYF TRBJ2-3 NA TRBV4-2 TRBD2
TGTGCCAGCTCACTTGGGACTAGCGACTACGAGCAGTACTTC CASSLGTSDYEQYF TRBJ2-7 NA TRBV18 TRBD2
TGCGCCAGCAGCGGGACAGGGGTTCAAGAGACCCAGTACTTC CASSGTGVQETQYF TRBJ2-5 NA TRBV5-1 TRBD1
TGCGCCAGCAGCCAAACCCTAGGCGGGGGCGAGGGAGGCAATCGGCCCCAGCATTTT CASSQTLGGGEGGNRPQHF TRBJ1-5 NA TRBV4-3 NA
TGTGCCAGCAGTGTCCTATCGGGAAATCTTTACAATGAGCAGTTCTTC CASSVLSGNLYNEQFF TRBJ2-1 once TRBV28 NA
TGTGCCAGCAGTTACTCGGAGCGGGGTAGCTACGAGCAGTACTTC CASSYSERGSYEQYF TRBJ2-7 NA TRBV6-5 TRBD2
TGTGCCAGTAGTATAGAGGGGAGTGTTTATGGCTACACCTTC CASSIEGSVYGYTF TRBJ1-2 NA TRBV19 NA
TGCGCCAGCAGCCAAGATCAGGGGGCTGCTCGCACTGAAGCTTTCTTT CASSQDQGAARTEAFF TRBJ1-1 NA TRBV4-1 TRBD1
TGTGCCAGCAGCAAAGGACAGGTGAACACTGAAGCTTTCTTT CASSKGQVNTEAFF TRBJ1-1 NA TRBV7-2 TRBD1
TGTGCCAGCAGTGGCGGACAGGGGAGAGATACGCAGTATTTT CASSGGQGRDTQYF TRBJ2-3 NA TRBV6-1 TRBD1
TGTGCCAGCAGCGCTTTCGGACTTGTTTACAATGAGCAGTTCTTC CASSAFGLVYNEQFF TRBJ2-1 few TRBV9 NA
TGTGCCAGCAGCCCCGGGACTAGCGGGGAAGAGACCCAGTACTTC CASSPGTSGEETQYF TRBJ2-5 NA TRBV9 TRBD2
TGTGCCAGTAGCTTAAGTGGGGCAGGGGAAGAGACCCAGTACTTC CASSLSGAGEETQYF TRBJ2-5 once TRBV13 NA
TGTGCCAGCAGCCTTTCCCTCGGCACAGGGAACATTCAGTACTTC CASSLSLGTGNIQYF TRBJ2-4 few TRBV5-6 NA
TGTGCCAGCAGAGGCCGGACAGGGGGGGACGAAAAACTGTTTTTT CASRGRTGGDEKLFF TRBJ1-4 NA TRBV6-6 TRBD1
TGTGCCAGTAGCCATATAGGACAGGGCGAGGGTGAAAAACTGTTTTTT CASSHIGQGEGEKLFF TRBJ1-4 once TRBV19 TRBD1
TGCGCCAGCAGCTTCTCGACAGGGTCTACCAATTACGAGCAGTACTTC CASSFSTGSTNYEQYF TRBJ2-7 NA TRBV5-1 TRBD1
TGTGCCAGCAGTTACTCCGACAGGGGCACCGGGGAGCTGTTTTTT CASSYSDRGTGELFF TRBJ2-2 NA TRBV6-6 TRBD1